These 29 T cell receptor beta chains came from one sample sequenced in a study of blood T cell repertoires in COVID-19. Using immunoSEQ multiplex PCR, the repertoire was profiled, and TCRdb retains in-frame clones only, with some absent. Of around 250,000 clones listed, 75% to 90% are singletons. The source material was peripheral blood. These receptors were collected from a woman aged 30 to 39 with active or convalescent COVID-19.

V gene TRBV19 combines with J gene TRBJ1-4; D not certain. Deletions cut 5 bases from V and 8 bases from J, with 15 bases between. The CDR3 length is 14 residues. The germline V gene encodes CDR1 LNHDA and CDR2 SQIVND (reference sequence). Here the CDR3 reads CASSAKRAGEKLFF. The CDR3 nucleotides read TGTGCCAGTAGTGCCAAGCGGGCGGGAGAAAAACTGTTTTTT.

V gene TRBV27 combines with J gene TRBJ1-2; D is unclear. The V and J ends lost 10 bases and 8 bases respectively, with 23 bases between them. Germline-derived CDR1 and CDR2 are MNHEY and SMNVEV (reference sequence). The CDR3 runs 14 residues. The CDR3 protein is CATWSGYGPWGYTF. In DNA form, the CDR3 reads TGTGCCACTTGGTCAGGATATGGGCCTTGGGGCTACACCTTC.

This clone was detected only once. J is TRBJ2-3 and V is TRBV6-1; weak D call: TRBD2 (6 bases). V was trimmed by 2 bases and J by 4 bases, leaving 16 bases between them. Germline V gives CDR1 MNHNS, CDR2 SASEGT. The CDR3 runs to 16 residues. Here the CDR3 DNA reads TGTGCCAGCAGTGAAAAGATATTCGGGAGTCCAGATACGCAGTATTTT. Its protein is CASSEKIFGSPDTQYF.

CDR3 in amino acids: CASSFQGSNQPQHF. The CDR3 nucleotides are TGTGCCAGCAGTTTCCAGGGGAGTAATCAGCCCCAGCATTTT. The genes are TRBV27 and TRBJ1-5; D perhaps matches TRBD1 (6 bases). This CDR3 is 14 amino acids long. From germline, CDR1 is MNHEY and CDR2 SMNVEV (reference sequence). V gave up 3 bases and J gave up 4 bases, with 10 bases separating them.

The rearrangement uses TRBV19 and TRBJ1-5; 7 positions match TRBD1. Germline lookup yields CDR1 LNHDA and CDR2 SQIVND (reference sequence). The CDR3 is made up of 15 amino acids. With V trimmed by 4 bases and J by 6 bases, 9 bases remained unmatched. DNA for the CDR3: TGTGCCAGTAGTAGCGGGGACAGTATCGGTCAGCCCCAGCATTTT. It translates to CASSSGDSIGQPQHF.

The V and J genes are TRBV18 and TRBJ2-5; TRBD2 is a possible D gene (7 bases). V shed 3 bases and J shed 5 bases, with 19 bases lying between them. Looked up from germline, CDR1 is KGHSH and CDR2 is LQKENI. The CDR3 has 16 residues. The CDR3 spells CASSPGTAGAGETQYF. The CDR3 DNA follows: TGTGCCAGCTCACCCGGTACCGCGGGGGCCGGGGAGACCCAGTACTTC.

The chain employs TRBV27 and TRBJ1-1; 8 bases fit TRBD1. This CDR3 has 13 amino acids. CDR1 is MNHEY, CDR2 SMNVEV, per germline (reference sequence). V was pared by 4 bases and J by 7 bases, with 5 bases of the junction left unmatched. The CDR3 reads CASSYRDRLEAFF. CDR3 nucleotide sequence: TGTGCCAGCAGTTATCGGGACAGGCTTGAAGCTTTCTTT.

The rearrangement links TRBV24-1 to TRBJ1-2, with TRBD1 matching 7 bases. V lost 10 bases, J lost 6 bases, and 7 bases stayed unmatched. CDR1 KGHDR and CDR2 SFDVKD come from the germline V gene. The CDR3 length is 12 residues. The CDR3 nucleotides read TGTGCCACTGGACAGGCGAATAATGGCTACACCTTC. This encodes CATGQANNGYTF.

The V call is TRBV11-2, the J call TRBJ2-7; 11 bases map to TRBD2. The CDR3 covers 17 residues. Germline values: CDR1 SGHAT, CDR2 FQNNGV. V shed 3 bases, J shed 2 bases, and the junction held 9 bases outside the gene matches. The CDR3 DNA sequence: TGTGCCAGCAGCTTCGGTGCGACTAGCGGGGTCGCCTACGAGCAGTACTTC. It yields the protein CASSFGATSGVAYEQYF.

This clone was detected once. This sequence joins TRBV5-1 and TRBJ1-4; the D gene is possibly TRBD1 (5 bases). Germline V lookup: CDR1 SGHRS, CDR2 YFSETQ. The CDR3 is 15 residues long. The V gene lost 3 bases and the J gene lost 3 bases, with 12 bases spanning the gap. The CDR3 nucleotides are TGCGCCAGCAGCTGGAGGGGCCTATCTAATGAAAAACTGTTTTTT. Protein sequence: CASSWRGLSNEKLFF.

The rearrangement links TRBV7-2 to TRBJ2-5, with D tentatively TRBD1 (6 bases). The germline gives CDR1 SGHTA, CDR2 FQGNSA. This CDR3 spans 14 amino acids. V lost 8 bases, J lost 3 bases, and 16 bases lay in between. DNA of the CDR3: TGTGCCAGCTCACCAAGGAGGACAGAAGAGACCCAGTACTTC. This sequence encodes CASSPRRTEETQYF.

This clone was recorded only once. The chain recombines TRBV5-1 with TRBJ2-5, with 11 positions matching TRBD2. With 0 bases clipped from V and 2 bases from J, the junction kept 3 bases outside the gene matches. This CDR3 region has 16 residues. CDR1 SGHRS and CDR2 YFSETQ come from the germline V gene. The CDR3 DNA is TGCGCCAGCAGCTTGGGACTAGCGGGGAAGCAAGAGACCCAGTACTTC. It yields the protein CASSLGLAGKQETQYF.

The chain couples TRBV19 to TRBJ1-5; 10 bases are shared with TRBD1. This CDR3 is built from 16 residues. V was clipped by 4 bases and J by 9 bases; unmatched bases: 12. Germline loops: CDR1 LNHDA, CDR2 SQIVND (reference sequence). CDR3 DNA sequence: TGTGCCAGTAGTACGCCGGGACAGGGGCGGGTTGGGCCCCAGCATTTT. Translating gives CASSTPGQGRVGPQHF.

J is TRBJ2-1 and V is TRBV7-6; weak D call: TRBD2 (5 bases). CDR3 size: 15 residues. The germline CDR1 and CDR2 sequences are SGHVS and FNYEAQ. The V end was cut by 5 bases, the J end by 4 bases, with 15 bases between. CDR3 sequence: CASSSTYQRYNEQFF. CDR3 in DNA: TGTGCCAGCAGCAGCACCTATCAGCGGTACAATGAGCAGTTCTTC.

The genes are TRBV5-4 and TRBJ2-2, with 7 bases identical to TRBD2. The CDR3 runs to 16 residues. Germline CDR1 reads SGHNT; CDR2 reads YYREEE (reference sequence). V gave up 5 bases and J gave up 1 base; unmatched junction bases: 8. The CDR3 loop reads CASRSGAGRNTGELFF. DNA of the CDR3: TGTGCCAGCAGGAGCGGAGCGGGGAGGAACACCGGGGAGCTGTTTTTT.

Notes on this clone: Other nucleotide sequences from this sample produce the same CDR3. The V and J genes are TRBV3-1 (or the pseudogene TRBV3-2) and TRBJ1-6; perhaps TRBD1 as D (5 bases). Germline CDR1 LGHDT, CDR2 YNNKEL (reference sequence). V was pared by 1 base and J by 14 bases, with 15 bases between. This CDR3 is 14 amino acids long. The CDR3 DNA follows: TGTGCCAGCAGCCAAGGGCGGGGCCCCGGGGCCCTCCACTTT. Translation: CASSQGRGPGALHF.

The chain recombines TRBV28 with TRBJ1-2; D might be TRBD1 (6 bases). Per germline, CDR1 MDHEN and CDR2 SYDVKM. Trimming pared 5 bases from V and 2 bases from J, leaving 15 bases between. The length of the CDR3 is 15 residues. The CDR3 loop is CASSGTGGRNYGYTF. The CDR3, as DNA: TGTGCCAGCAGTGGGACGGGGGGCCGGAACTATGGCTACACCTTC.

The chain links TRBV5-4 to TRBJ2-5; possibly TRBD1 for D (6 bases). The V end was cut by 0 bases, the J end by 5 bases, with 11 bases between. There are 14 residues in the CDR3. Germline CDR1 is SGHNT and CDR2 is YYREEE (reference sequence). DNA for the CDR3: TGTGCCAGCAGCTTGGGGGGGCTGGAGGAGACCCAGTACTTC. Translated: CASSLGGLEETQYF.

CDR3 amino acids: CASSLRAGPLSYNEQFF. The CDR3 region has the DNA TGTGCCAGCAGTTTACGAGCGGGGCCTCTCTCCTACAATGAGCAGTTCTTC. This chain joins TRBV27 and TRBJ2-1; 7 bases match TRBD2. J was trimmed by 0 bases and V by 2 bases; bases with no gene match: 7. This CDR3 has 17 amino acids. Germline values: CDR1 MNHEY, CDR2 SMNVEV (reference sequence).

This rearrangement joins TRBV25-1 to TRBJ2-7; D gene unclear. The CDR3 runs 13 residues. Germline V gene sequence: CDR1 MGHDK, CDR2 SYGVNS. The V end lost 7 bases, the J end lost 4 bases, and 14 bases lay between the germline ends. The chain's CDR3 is CASTPLSSYEQYF. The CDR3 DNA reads TGTGCCAGCACTCCCCTCTCGAGTTACGAGCAGTACTTC.

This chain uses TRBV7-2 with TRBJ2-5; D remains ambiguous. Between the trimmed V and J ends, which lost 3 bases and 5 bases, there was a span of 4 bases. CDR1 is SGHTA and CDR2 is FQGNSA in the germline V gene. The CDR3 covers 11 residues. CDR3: CASSLAETQYF. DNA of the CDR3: TGTGCCAGCAGCTTGGCCGAGACCCAGTACTTC.

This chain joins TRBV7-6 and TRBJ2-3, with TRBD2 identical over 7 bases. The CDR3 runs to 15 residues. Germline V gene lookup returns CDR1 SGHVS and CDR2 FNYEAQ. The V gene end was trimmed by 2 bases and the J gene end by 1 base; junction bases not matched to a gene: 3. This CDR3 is CASSLMSGGTDTQYF. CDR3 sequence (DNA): TGTGCCAGCAGCTTAATGAGCGGGGGCACAGATACGCAGTATTTT.

The CDR3, as DNA: TGTGCCAGCAGTTGGGGGGGAGGGGGGCACAATCAGCCCCAGCATTTT. It encodes CASSWGGGGHNQPQHF. The V gene is TRBV6-6, the J gene TRBJ1-5; D might be TRBD1 (6 bases). The germline V gene has CDR1 MNHNY and CDR2 SVGAGI (reference sequence). V lost 4 bases, J lost 3 bases, and 16 bases lay in between. This CDR3 contains 16 residues.

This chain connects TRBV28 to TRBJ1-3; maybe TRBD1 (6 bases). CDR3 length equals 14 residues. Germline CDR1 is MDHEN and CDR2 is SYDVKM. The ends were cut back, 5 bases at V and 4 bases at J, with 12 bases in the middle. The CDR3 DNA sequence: TGTGCCAGCAGTAGTTACGGGACAGGAAACACCATATATTTT. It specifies CASSSYGTGNTIYF.

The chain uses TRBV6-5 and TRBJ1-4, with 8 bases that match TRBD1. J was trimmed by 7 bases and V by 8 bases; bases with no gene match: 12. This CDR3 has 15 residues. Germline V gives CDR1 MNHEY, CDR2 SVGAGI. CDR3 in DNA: TGTGCCAGCGCCGGGACAGGCGTCACGGGTGAAAAACTGTTTTTT. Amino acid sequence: CASAGTGVTGEKLFF.

The CDR3 reads CASRPTGDNSPLHF. CDR3 in DNA: TGTGCCAGTCGTCCGACAGGGGATAATTCACCCCTCCACTTT. The gene calls are TRBV19 and TRBJ1-6; 8 bases map to TRBD1. The trim removed 8 bases at V and 5 bases at J, leaving 5 bases unmatched. The CDR3 extends over 14 amino acids. Germline values: CDR1 LNHDA, CDR2 SQIVND (reference sequence).

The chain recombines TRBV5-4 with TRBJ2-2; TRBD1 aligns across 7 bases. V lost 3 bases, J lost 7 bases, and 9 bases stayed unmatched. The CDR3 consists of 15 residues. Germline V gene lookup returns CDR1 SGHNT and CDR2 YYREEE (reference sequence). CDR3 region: CASSSTDRVGGELFF. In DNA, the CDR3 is TGTGCCAGCAGCTCTACCGACAGGGTTGGCGGGGAGCTGTTTTTT.

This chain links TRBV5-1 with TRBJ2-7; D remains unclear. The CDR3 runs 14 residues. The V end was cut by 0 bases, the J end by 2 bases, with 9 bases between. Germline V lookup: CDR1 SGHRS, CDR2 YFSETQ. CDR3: CASSLDGSTYEQYF. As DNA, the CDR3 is TGCGCCAGCAGCTTGGACGGTTCCACCTACGAGCAGTACTTC.

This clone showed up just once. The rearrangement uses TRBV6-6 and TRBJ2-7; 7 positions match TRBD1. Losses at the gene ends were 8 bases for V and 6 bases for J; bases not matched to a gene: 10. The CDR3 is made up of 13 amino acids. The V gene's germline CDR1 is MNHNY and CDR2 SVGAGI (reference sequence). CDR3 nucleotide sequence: TGTGCCAGCGGGACACAGGGGTGGGGCGAGCAGTACTTC. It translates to CASGTQGWGEQYF.